Listed here are 8 T cell receptor beta chains from one sample, sequenced in a study of T cells in Graves' hyperthyroidism and ophthalmopathy. The source material, RNA transcripts, was used to amplify TCR beta CDR3 regions. First-round RT-PCR targeting the TCR CDR3 was performed with the HTBI primer set. TCRdb itself ran the multiplex PCR reads through MiXCR, one entry per CDR3 protein. The data contain just under 750,000 distinct CDR3 sequences, approximately 40% of them singletons. Material: blood. These receptor sequences come from a woman aged 40 to 50 with Graves' hyperthyroidism.

This clonotype has ten or more counts. This chain uses TRBV25-1 with TRBJ2-5, with 8 bases fitting TRBD1. The germline V gene encodes CDR1 MGHDK and CDR2 SYGVNS. With 3 bases clipped from V and 5 bases from J, the junction kept 8 bases outside the gene matches. CDR3 length: 15 residues. The CDR3 region is CASSDPRRGLETQYF. CDR3 nucleotides: TGTGCCAGCAGTGACCCTCGCAGGGGGCTTGAGACCCAGTACTTC.

This clonotype was seen only a few times. This rearrangement joins TRBV13 to TRBJ2-2; D is unresolved. This CDR3 comprises 13 residues. CDR1 is PRHDT and CDR2 is FYEKMQ in the germline V gene (reference sequence). Trimming left V 8 bases short and J 3 bases short, with 10 bases between. Written as DNA, the CDR3 is TGTGCCAGCCGAATGAGAGACACCGGGGAGCTGTTTTTT. This codes for CASRMRDTGELFF.

This clonotype was detected only a few times. This chain connects TRBV20-1 to TRBJ2-5; 7 bases fit TRBD1. This CDR3 contains 11 residues. Per the germline V gene, CDR1 is DFQATT and CDR2 is SNEGSKA (reference sequence). V dropped 8 bases and J dropped 4; count of bases not matched to a gene: 4. The chain's CDR3 is CSPQGPETQYF. CDR3 DNA sequence: TGCAGTCCACAGGGGCCAGAGACCCAGTACTTC.

This clonotype was detected only once. One end of the junction is discordant with germline, which a read error may explain. J is TRBJ1-2 and V is TRBV5-1, with TRBD1 matching over 9 bases. This CDR3 comprises 14 residues. In germline, CDR1 is SGHRS, CDR2 YFSETQ. The CDR3 loop is CASSQTGGIYGYTF. The CDR3 nucleotides are TGTGCCAGCAGTCAGACAGGGGGTATCTATGGCTACACCTTC. Variable domain in full (rest from reference TRBV5-1 and TRBJ1-2): KAGVTQTPRYLIKTRGQQVTLSCSPISGHRSVSWYQQTPGQGLQFLFEYFSETQRNKGNFPGRFSGRQFSNSRSEMNVSTLELGDSALYLCASSQTGGIYGYTFGSGTRLTVV.

The chain joins TRBV7-9 to TRBJ1-6; 7 nucleotides line up with TRBD1. Looked up from germline, CDR1 is SEHNR and CDR2 is FQNEAQ (reference sequence). The J segment lost 6 bases and the V segment lost 5 bases, leaving 7 bases of the junction unmatched. This CDR3 has 15 amino acids. The CDR3 loop is CASSQGTVTNSPLHF. CDR3 coding DNA: TGTGCCAGCAGCCAAGGGACAGTAACTAATTCACCCCTCCACTTT.

This clonotype was counted a few times. The chain joins TRBV7-2 to TRBJ1-2, with 7 bases fitting TRBD1. J was trimmed by 8 bases and V by 4 bases; bases with no gene match: 7. The CDR3 is 13 amino acids. CDR1 and CDR2 from the germline V gene are SGHTA and FQGNSA. CDR3 bases: TGTGCCAGCAGCTCCACAGGGGCTCGGGGCTACACCTTC. As protein: CASSSTGARGYTF.

This clonotype was observed many times. The germline gene is not matched at one end of the junction; a read error may be the cause. The chain employs TRBV12-3 or TRBV12-4 and TRBJ1-5; possibly TRBD1 for D (6 bases). The CDR3 runs to 15 residues. The CDR3 DNA is TGTGCCAGCAGCTTAGGGGGTGGAGGCAATCAGCCCCAGCATTTT. Translated, it gives CASSLGGGGNQPQHF.

This clonotype has ten or more counts. The chain has TRBV9 and TRBJ1-2; possibly TRBD1 for D (5 bases). The V end lost 4 bases, the J end lost 8 bases, and 24 bases lay between the germline ends. The CDR3 length is 16 residues. The germline gives CDR1 SGDLS, CDR2 YYNGEE. The CDR3 bases are TGTGCCAGCAGCCCCTCGGCGACAGCCCAACGACGGGGCTACACCTTC. Protein sequence: CASSPSATAQRRGYTF.